These 21 T cell receptor beta chains were all obtained from the same sample, sequenced in a study of blood T cell repertoires in COVID-19 (dated by TCRdb to 2019 to 2021). Receptor libraries were prepared by the immunoSEQ multiplex PCR assay. TCRdb re-hosts the immuneACCESS table, in-frame sequences only. Its copies lack some clones; in the studies checked, an unresolved V gene accounts for under half of them, and the cause for the rest is not known. The sample has about 74,000 clones on record, 84% of them singletons. The leading ten clones occupy around 14% of the sample. Sequenced sample: peripheral blood. These receptors were collected from a human donor in a cohort sampled during active COVID-19.

This sequence joins TRBV30 and TRBJ1-5, with unresolved D. CDR3 length: 14 residues. The germline CDR1 and CDR2 sequences are GTSNPN and SVGIG (reference sequence). Trimming took off 2 bases at V and 1 base at J, with 9 bases between the two ends. The CDR3: CAWSQIASNQPQHF. The CDR3 nucleotides read TGTGCCTGGAGTCAAATAGCGAGCAATCAGCCCCAGCATTTT. Supplemented by reference TRBV30 and TRBJ1-5, the full variable domain reads SQTIHQWPATLVQPVGSPLSLECTVEGTSNPNLYWYRQAAGRGLQLLFYSVGIGQISSEVPQNLSASRPQDRQFILSSKKLLLSDSGFYLCAWSQIASNQPQHFGDGTRLSIL.

The gene calls are TRBV5-1 and TRBJ1-1, with D tentatively TRBD1 (5 bases). V was cut by 4 bases and J by 0 bases, with 16 bases left in between. This CDR3 has 16 residues. CDR1 is SGHRS, CDR2 YFSETQ, per germline. CDR3 sequence reads: CASSEKMDTMNTEAFF. The CDR3 bases are TGCGCCAGCAGCGAAAAAATGGACACGATGAACACTGAAGCTTTCTTT. Filled out from reference TRBV5-1 and TRBJ1-1, the complete variable domain reads KAGVTQTPRYLIKTRGQQVTLSCSPISGHRSVSWYQQTPGQGLQFLFEYFSETQRNKGNFPGRFSGRQFSNSRSEMNVSTLELGDSALYLCASSEKMDTMNTEAFFGQGTRLTVV.

V and J are TRBV5-1 and TRBJ1-2; possibly TRBD1 for D (6 bases). V lost 3 bases and J 4 bases, leaving 16 bases between the germline ends. CDR1 is SGHRS, CDR2 YFSETQ, per germline. The CDR3 is 15 residues long. The CDR3 DNA is TGCGCCAGCAGCTGGGATCCTACAGGGTCCTATGGCTACACCTTC. This codes for CASSWDPTGSYGYTF.

The genes are TRBV5-1 and TRBJ2-4; 9 nucleotides agree with TRBD1. The CDR3 extends over 19 amino acids. CDR1 SGHRS and CDR2 YFSETQ come from the germline V gene. The trim removed 0 bases at V and 2 bases at J, leaving 12 bases unmatched. CDR3 nucleotides: TGCGCCAGCAGCTTGGTCCCCCTCGGGGACAGGGTGTCCAAAAACATTCAGTACTTC. Its translation is CASSLVPLGDRVSKNIQYF.

The rearrangement uses TRBV30 and TRBJ2-4; D remains ambiguous. V lost 8 bases, J lost 0 bases, and 8 bases lay in between. Germline values: CDR1 GTSNPN, CDR2 SVGIG (reference sequence). This CDR3 region has 12 residues. The CDR3 is CAGEVAKNIQYF. In DNA, the CDR3 is TGTGCCGGAGAGGTAGCCAAAAACATTCAGTACTTC.

The rearrangement joins TRBV9 to TRBJ2-7; possible D gene TRBD2, 7 bases. The CDR3 is 16 residues long. Germline loops: CDR1 SGDLS, CDR2 YYNGEE. Between the trimmed V and J ends, which lost 3 bases and 0 bases, there was a span of 16 bases. As DNA, the CDR3 is TGTGCCAGCAGCGCAGCTGGACGGGGGGCCTCCTACGAGCAGTACTTC. Translating it yields CASSAAGRGASYEQYF.

Regarding this clone: No DNA is shown, since the ends of the CDR3 on it are uncertain; the CDR3 is the one TCRdb lists. The J gene is TRBJ2-3, the V gene TRBV28; the table's TRBD1 call for D was not verified on the DNA. From germline, CDR1 is MDHEN and CDR2 SYDVKM. The CDR3 is 16 amino acids in total, end residues counted. The CDR3 reads CASILARYPRTDTQYF.

This rearrangement joins TRBV28 to TRBJ2-7; weak D call: TRBD2 (7 bases). Deletions cut 7 bases from V and 1 base from J, with 14 bases between. CDR1 is MDHEN and CDR2 is SYDVKM in the germline V gene. This CDR3 is 14 amino acids long. CDR3 sequence (DNA): TGTGCCAGCACCGTAGGGGGGGCATCCTACGAGCAGTACTTC. Protein: CASTVGGASYEQYF.

This clone was picked up one time. This chain links TRBV10-3 with TRBJ1-1; 7 nucleotides align to TRBD1. This CDR3 is built from 13 residues. Germline V gives CDR1 ENHRY, CDR2 SYGVKD. The V and J ends lost 6 bases and 6 bases, in that order; junction bases with no gene match: 7. Here the CDR3 DNA reads TGTGCCATCAGATCGGGACAGTGGTCTGAAGCTTTCTTT. Its translation: CAIRSGQWSEAFF.

DNA of the CDR3: TGCGCCAGCAGTGAGTCGACCCTGTCGGGGGGTACCGGGGAGCTGTTTTTT. Encoded protein: CASSESTLSGGTGELFF. J is TRBJ2-2 and V is TRBV10-2; 7 nucleotides line up with TRBD2. V lost 0 bases and J lost 5; bases outside the gene matches: 9. The germline V gene encodes CDR1 WSHSY and CDR2 SAAADI. CDR3 size: 17 residues.

The rearrangement joins TRBV11-3 to TRBJ2-5, with D unclear. The germline CDR1 and CDR2 sequences are SGHNT and YENEEA. Between the trimmed V and J ends, which lost 4 bases and 3 bases, there was a span of 18 bases. The length of the CDR3 is 16 residues. The CDR3: CASSSSEIHAKETQYF. The CDR3 DNA follows: TGTGCCAGCAGCTCCTCGGAGATACACGCGAAAGAGACCCAGTACTTC.

The rearrangement uses TRBV2 and TRBJ1-6; 8 bases line up with TRBD1. CDR1 and CDR2 (germline): SNHLY, FYNNEI. Trimming cost V 6 bases and J 7 bases; bases outside gene matches: 8. The CDR3 spans 15 residues. CDR3 sequence: CASSEWTGNNSPLHF. DNA of the CDR3: TGTGCCAGCAGCGAGTGGACAGGGAACAATTCACCCCTCCACTTT.

The chain links TRBV5-1 to TRBJ1-5; tentative D call: TRBD1 (5 bases). Germline V lookup: CDR1 SGHRS, CDR2 YFSETQ. The V and J ends lost 5 bases and 5 bases respectively, with 17 bases between them. This CDR3 is 15 amino acids long. The CDR3 spells CASSPTGTAYQPQHF. The CDR3 coding sequence is TGCGCCAGCAGTCCTACCGGGACTGCCTATCAGCCCCAGCATTTT.

The V gene is TRBV11-3, the J gene TRBJ2-5, with 15 bases lining up with TRBD2. This CDR3 is 17 amino acids long. V lost 5 bases and J lost 5; bases outside the gene matches: 9. CDR1 is SGHNT, CDR2 YENEEA, per germline. The CDR3 DNA sequence: TGTGCCAGCAGCCCTGGACTAGCGGGGGGGGCGTGGGAGACCCAGTACTTC. As protein: CASSPGLAGGAWETQYF.

The rearrangement uses TRBV7-8 and TRBJ1-1; TRBD1 matches at 7 bases. CDR3 length: 14 residues. With V trimmed by 7 bases and J by 5 bases, 10 bases remained unmatched. Germline loops: CDR1 SGHVS, CDR2 FQNEAQ. CDR3 residues: CASIPTGRRTEAFF. CDR3 nucleotide sequence: TGTGCCAGCATCCCGACAGGGAGGAGGACTGAAGCTTTCTTT.

The rearrangement joins TRBV5-4 to TRBJ2-6, with 8 bases matching TRBD2. This CDR3 is 15 amino acids long. V gave up 4 bases and J gave up 4 bases; unmatched junction bases: 4. Germline CDR1 SGHNT, CDR2 YYREEE (reference sequence). The CDR3 region is CASSPGGTGANVLTF. CDR3 coding DNA: TGTGCCAGCAGCCCGGGGGGGACCGGGGCCAACGTCCTGACTTTC.

This clone was observed a few times. The chain uses TRBV19 and TRBJ1-6; 7 bases are a match to TRBD1. Trimming at V came to 6 bases and at J to 6 bases, leaving 5 bases not matched to a gene. The germline gives CDR1 LNHDA, CDR2 SQIVND (reference sequence). This CDR3 has 14 residues. This CDR3 reads CASSPGQFNSPLHF. Here the CDR3 DNA reads TGTGCCAGTAGCCCGGGACAGTTTAATTCACCCCTCCACTTT.

The gene calls are TRBV3-1 (or the pseudogene TRBV3-2) and TRBJ2-3; D perhaps matches TRBD2 (5 bases). The V gene's germline CDR1 is LGHDT and CDR2 YNNKEL (reference sequence). V was pared by 2 bases and J by 4 bases, with 10 bases between. The CDR3 is 14 amino acids. The CDR3 DNA reads as TGTGCCAGCAGCCAATTCCTAGCTTCAGATACGCAGTATTTT. This translates into CASSQFLASDTQYF.

This clone was seen a handful of times. V gene TRBV23-1 combines with J gene TRBJ1-5, with D unclear. TRBV23-1 is labeled an ORF, and its function is uncertain. The V gene lost 5 bases and the J gene lost 5 bases, with 31 bases spanning the gap. The CDR3 extends over 20 amino acids. The CDR3 loop reads CASSVKSVWRRRTGDQPQHF. In nucleotides, the CDR3 is TGCGCCAGCAGTGTTAAGTCGGTTTGGAGACGAAGGACGGGAGATCAGCCCCAGCATTTT.

The chain combines TRBV28 with TRBJ1-4; D unresolved. The CDR3 extends over 14 amino acids. Germline CDR1 MDHEN, CDR2 SYDVKM. The V end lost 5 bases, the J end lost 10 bases, and 17 bases lay between the germline ends. CDR3 in amino acids: CASSLDGAKLKLFF. The CDR3 DNA reads as TGTGCCAGCAGTCTAGACGGCGCGAAGCTAAAACTGTTTTTT. The full variable domain, with the rest looked up from reference TRBV28 and TRBJ1-4, is DVKVTQSSRYLVKRTGEKVFLECVQDMDHENMFWYRQDPGLGLRLIYFSYDVKMKEKGDIPEGYSVSREKKERFSLILESASTNQTSMYLCASSLDGAKLKLFFGSGTQLSVL.

The chain employs TRBV3-1 (or the pseudogene TRBV3-2) and TRBJ1-2; 8 bases fit TRBD1. Germline V gene sequence: CDR1 LGHDT, CDR2 YNNKEL (reference sequence). Trimming took 3 bases from V and 4 from J; bases not matched to a gene: 4. This CDR3 comprises 14 residues. CDR3 amino acids: CASSHRQGSYGYTF. DNA for the CDR3: TGTGCCAGCAGCCATCGACAGGGGAGCTATGGCTACACCTTC.